This T cell receptor (beta chain) was captured by sequencing in a study of circulating tumor DNA in untreated peripheral T-cell lymphoma. Assay used: immunoSEQ multiplex PCR; TCRdb lists only in-frame clones, some missing. The sample lists approximately 10,000 clones; about 80% were seen once. A few counts support this clone. The CDR3 consists of 16 residues. With 3 bases removed from V and 0 bases from J, the gap between germline ends came to 9 bases. CDR1 is LNHNV, CDR2 YYDKDF, per germline (reference sequence). Sequenced: tumor tissue. The TCR originated in a human donor with peripheral T-cell lymphoma. The chain uses TRBV15 and TRBJ1-6, with D hard to call. In nucleotides, the CDR3 is TGTGCCACCAGCAGCGACTTTAGCTCCTATAATTCACCCCTCCACTTT. Encoded protein: CATSSDFSSYNSPLHF.